The subject of this entry is one T cell receptor beta chain. These data are taken from a study of blood T cells in healthy people across ages. A sample-barcoded 5' primer and a J-beta primer mix were used in a second PCR of about 7 to 11 cycles. Each cDNA molecule received a tag from a template-switch adaptor that had 12 random nucleotides. TCRdb ran MiXCR on the 5' RACE reads and lists one entry per CDR3 protein. The sample has about 1,600,000 distinct CDR3 sequences, 42% seen once; the top ten hold around 8%. This TCR derives from a woman in her late teens or twenties in good health. The sample consisted of blood.

The CDR3: CASSYSVDIDSYNEQYF. In DNA form, the CDR3 reads TGTGCCAGCAGTTACTCGGTAGACATAGACTCCTACAATGAGCAGTACTTC. The genes are TRBV6-5 and TRBJ2-1; D is unclear. The J call may be faulty, since TRBJ2-7 better matches the DNA end. The CDR3 is made up of 17 amino acids. The germline CDR1 and CDR2 sequences are MNHEY and SVGAGI.